This TCR beta chain was sequenced for a study of blood T cell repertoires in COVID-19 (dated by TCRdb to about 2020). About the investigation overall: Collaborator samples came from the United States, Italy and Spain and covered acute and convalescent phases of COVID-19. The samples were drawn from two sources: the first 160 participants of the ongoing ImmuneRACE study, and 950 to 1,500 subjects contributed by 6 global collaborators. A freely available public database, intended as a resource for researchers studying the immune response to SARS-CoV-2, is where the repertoires were released. HLA class I and class II types, where available, came from metadata supplied by the sample provider rather than from assay-based typing. A de-identified subject ID, COVID-19 status, age in years and sex were almost always included in the sample metadata. The material from the prospective study consisted of cDNA or gDNA derived from T cells, B-cell-depleted T cells, or PBMCs. Subjects who had been exposed to COVID-19, were actively infected with it, or had recovered from it provided the deeply sampled blood TCRbeta repertoires that made up the dataset.

Trimming removed 4 bases from V and 8 bases from J, leaving 17 bases between the germline ends. Based on the germline V gene, the CDR1 and CDR2 sequences are MGHRA and YSYEKL. The CDR3 goes from the cysteine to the phenylalanine over 14 residues. Only the CDR3 portion is preserved as DNA: 42 bases, with reading frame beginning at the first base. Notes on this clone: The antigen it recognizes is unknown. Within one base of it there is no much larger clone, and no base qualities were kept.

One collaborating source in Seattle enrolled patients while the patients were actively infected and followed the patients over time throughout the course of disease. The collaborating institutions used their own protocols to collect whole blood in K2EDTA tubes. For TCRbeta analysis, collaborators shipped samples as frozen whole blood, isolated PBMCs, or DNA extracted from either of those sample types. TCRbeta CDR3 regions were amplified from genomic DNA by means of the immunoSEQ Assay, a bias-controlled multiplex PCR. Per the source publication's procedure: The number of nucleated cells in each sample was estimated from the amplification of reference gene primers within the assay. Sequence reads were collapsed and filtered to measure the absolute abundance of every unique TCRbeta CDR3 rearrangement. For each sample, productive Simpson clonality was calculated as the square root of Simpson's diversity index over productive rearrangements. What TCRdb holds here is the immuneACCESS table cut down to in-frame rearrangements. Part of the clones is not present; checked against another copy, under half of the missing clones reflect an unresolved V gene, and the others are unexplained. That table is the source of V, J and clone size, and D and trimming were worked out from the DNA. Here the sample has about 82,000 clones; about 73% occur a single time. The ten largest clones capture around 33% of the sample.

The investigation overall reported the following: Clinical and demographic metadata were provided uncurated, with the amount varying by source and participant.

This receptor was taken from a man between 60 and 70 years old with COVID-19, enrolled during active disease. The chain joins TRBV4-1 to TRBJ1-2; confidence is insufficient to name the D gene. Sequenced material: peripheral blood. The encoded CDR3 is CASSPRGGPDGYTF. The DNA sequence reads TGCGCCAGCAGCCCCCGGGGTGGCCCGGACGGCTACACCTTC.